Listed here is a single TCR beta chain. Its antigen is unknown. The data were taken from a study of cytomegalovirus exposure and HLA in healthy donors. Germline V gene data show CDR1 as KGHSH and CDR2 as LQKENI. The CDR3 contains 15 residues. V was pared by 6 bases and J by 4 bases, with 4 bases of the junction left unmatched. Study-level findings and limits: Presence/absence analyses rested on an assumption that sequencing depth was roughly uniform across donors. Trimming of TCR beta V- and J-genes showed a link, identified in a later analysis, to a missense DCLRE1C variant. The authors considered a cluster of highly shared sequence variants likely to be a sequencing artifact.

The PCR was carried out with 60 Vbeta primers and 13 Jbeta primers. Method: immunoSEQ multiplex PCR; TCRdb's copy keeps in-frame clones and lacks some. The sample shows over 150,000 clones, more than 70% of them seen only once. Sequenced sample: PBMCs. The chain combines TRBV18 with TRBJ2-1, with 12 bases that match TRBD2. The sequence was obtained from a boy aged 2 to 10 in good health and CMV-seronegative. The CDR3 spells CASSQGLAGYNEQFF. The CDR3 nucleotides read TGTGCCAGCTCTCAAGGACTAGCGGGATACAATGAGCAGTTCTTC.